This TCR beta chain appears in the sequencing data of a study of T cells after yellow fever vaccination. Turning to the study itself: Low-cell-number fractions underwent preparation using SMART-Seq v4 Ultra Low Input. Study-level findings and limits: Researchers cautioned that FACS-sorted repertoires could harbor abundant clonotypes contaminating from the bulk population.

Universal primer sites and UMIs were introduced during 5'RACE template-switching synthesis of TCR cDNA. TCRdb reprocessed the 5' RACE reads via MiXCR and lists one record per CDR3 protein. Altogether approximately 610,000 distinct CDR3 sequences are present, roughly a sixth being singletons, with the ten largest covering roughly 17%. Germline V gene data show CDR1 as SGHVS and CDR2 as FQNEAQ. The CDR3 has 19 residues. The junction had 12 bases not matched to a gene; V was cut back by 3 bases and J by 0 bases. A word on this clonotype: The antigen remains undetermined.

The clonotype comes from a man younger than 35 who received the YFV17D yellow fever vaccine. The material sequenced was PBMCs, taken less than 6 days after the first yellow fever vaccination. This chain joins TRBV7-8 and TRBJ2-1; 9 positions match TRBD2. The CDR3 loop reads CASSFPAAGGQLSYNEQFF. CDR3 in DNA: TGTGCCAGCAGCTTCCCGGCAGCGGGGGGCCAACTCTCCTACAATGAGCAGTTCTTC. Filled out from reference TRBV7-8 and TRBJ2-1, the complete variable domain reads GAGVSQSPRYKVAKRGQDVALRCDPISGHVSLFWYQQALGQGPEFLTYFQNEAQLDKSGLPSDRFFAERPEGSVSTLKIQRTQQEDSAVYLCASSFPAAGGQLSYNEQFFGPGTRLTVL.